The 12 T cell receptor beta chains listed next were all sequenced from one sample in a study of radiation and T cells in renal cell carcinoma. Documented treatment: 15 Gy SBRT to primary tumor, nephrectomy 4 weeks later. Using immunoSEQ multiplex PCR, the repertoire was profiled, and TCRdb retains in-frame clones only, with some absent. Of roughly 9,000 clones listed, roughly 60% are singletons. Source: tumor tissue, taken from a patient whose treatment included radiotherapy and nephrectomy. The receptors were gathered from a woman aged 45-65 years with renal cell carcinoma.

This clone is medium-sized within its sample. This rearrangement joins TRBV27 to TRBJ1-5; no clear D. The CDR3 is 15 amino acids. CDR1 is MNHEY and CDR2 is SMNVEV in the germline V gene (reference sequence). V was clipped by 0 bases and J by 7 bases, with 13 bases between them. CDR3 sequence reads: CASSLSPPSGQPQHF. CDR3 bases: TGTGCCAGCAGTTTATCCCCCCCATCCGGGCAGCCCCAGCATTTT.

This clone came up a few times. The CDR3 bases are TGTGCCAGCAGCCTCAACAGTTTGGGGGTTTCGGCCACCGGGGAGCTGTTTTTT. This codes for CASSLNSLGVSATGELFF. The J gene is TRBJ2-2, the V gene TRBV7-3; D tentatively fits TRBD1 or TRBD2 (5 bases each). Per germline, CDR1 SGHTA and CDR2 FQGTGA. This CDR3 comprises 18 residues. Trimming pared 5 bases from V and 4 bases from J, leaving 23 bases between.

The rearrangement uses TRBV5-6 and TRBJ2-5; tentatively, D is TRBD1 (5 bases). The germline V gene has CDR1 SGHDT and CDR2 YYEEEE. The CDR3 spans 13 residues. V gave up 6 bases and J gave up 2 bases, with 11 bases separating them. In DNA form, the CDR3 reads TGTGCCAGCATGCCACAGGTTCAAGAGACCCAGTACTTC. It translates to CASMPQVQETQYF. The full variable domain, completed using reference TRBV5-6 and TRBJ2-5, is DAGVTQSPTHLIKTRGQQVTLRCSPKSGHDTVSWYQQALGQGPQFIFQYYEEEERQRGNFPDRFSGHQFPNYSSELNVNALLLGDSALYLCASMPQVQETQYFGPGTRLLVL.

V and J are TRBV5-8 and TRBJ2-1; 9 nucleotides align to TRBD2. V shed 0 bases and J 13 bases; nucleotides not matched to a gene: 14. Germline V gene lookup returns CDR1 SGHTS and CDR2 YDEGEE. The CDR3 length is 16 residues. CDR3 residues: CASSLVGGIAGADQFF. CDR3 DNA sequence: TGTGCCAGCAGCTTGGTAGGGGGCATAGCGGGAGCGGATCAGTTCTTC.

The chain recombines TRBV15 with TRBJ2-2, with D possibly being TRBD1 (5 bases). The V gene's germline CDR1 is LNHNV and CDR2 YYDKDF (reference sequence). The CDR3 runs 18 residues. V lost 0 bases and J lost 4, with 18 bases in between. CDR3 coding DNA: TGTGCCACCAGCAGAGATCAGGGATCCGAATTGGGCACCGGGGAGCTGTTTTTT. Protein sequence: CATSRDQGSELGTGELFF.

This rearrangement joins TRBV7-2 to TRBJ2-7; 8 bases map to TRBD2. The CDR3 sequence is 15 residues long. The trim removed 1 base at V and 0 bases at J, leaving 2 bases unmatched. Germline assignment: CDR1 SGHTA and CDR2 FQGNSA. The CDR3 nucleotides read TGTGCCAGCAGCTTAGTTGCGGGAGGCTCCTACGAGCAGTACTTC. It codes for CASSLVAGGSYEQYF.

This clone was seen just once. The chain combines TRBV4-1 with TRBJ1-2; maybe TRBD1 (5 bases). The germline gives CDR1 MGHRA, CDR2 YSYEKL. The germline V and J ends were trimmed by 3 bases and 4 bases, with 15 bases remaining between them. The CDR3 has 15 amino acids. Written as DNA, the CDR3 is TGCGCCAGCAGCCAGTCCAGGGCTTATGGCTATGGCTACACCTTC. Its protein is CASSQSRAYGYGYTF.

V and J are TRBV28 and TRBJ1-2; TRBD1 matches 7 bases. Germline values: CDR1 MDHEN, CDR2 SYDVKM. The CDR3 loop spans 13 amino acids. V trimming: 6 bases; J trimming: 8 bases; junction bases outside the gene matches: 9. The CDR3 region is CASRSQGVKGYTF. In nucleotides, the CDR3 is TGTGCCAGCAGGAGTCAGGGGGTTAAAGGCTACACCTTC.

This clone was seen a few times. The CDR3 spells CASSVAQGGEQYF. CDR3 in DNA: TGTGCCAGCAGCGTAGCTCAGGGAGGCGAGCAGTACTTC. J is TRBJ2-7 and V is TRBV9; D might be TRBD2 (6 bases). Trimming removed 0 bases from V and 6 bases from J, with 10 bases in between. Germline loops: CDR1 SGDLS, CDR2 YYNGEE. There are 13 residues in the CDR3. The complete variable domain, with remaining parts taken from reference TRBV9 and TRBJ2-7, reads DSGVTQTPKHLITATGQRVTLRCSPRSGDLSVYWYQQSLDQGLQFLIQYYNGEERAKGNILERFSAQQFPDLHSELNLSSLELGDSALYFCASSVAQGGEQYFGPGTRLTVT.

The gene calls are TRBV19 and TRBJ2-3; perhaps D is TRBD1 or TRBD2 (5 bases each). The CDR3 is 14 residues long. Between the trimmed V and J ends, which lost 7 bases and 4 bases, there was a span of 15 bases. CDR1 and CDR2 (germline): LNHDA, SQIVND (reference sequence). In DNA form, the CDR3 reads TGTGCCAGTAATACCGGGACGCTTGCAGATACGCAGTATTTT. This codes for CASNTGTLADTQYF.

The J gene is TRBJ2-1, the V gene TRBV5-1; a possible D gene is TRBD1 (6 bases). V gave up 0 bases and J gave up 7 bases, with 8 bases separating them. CDR3 length: 13 amino acids. Germline-derived CDR1 and CDR2 are SGHRS and YFSETQ. In DNA, the CDR3 is TGCGCCAGCAGCTTGGGCGACAGGAATGAGCAGTTCTTC. Protein product: CASSLGDRNEQFF.

This clone was observed a single time. The rearrangement uses TRBV18 and TRBJ2-5, with a weak D call TRBD1 (6 bases). V was clipped by 0 bases and J by 2 bases, with 10 bases between them. The CDR3 extends over 15 amino acids. CDR1 and CDR2 from the germline V gene are KGHSH and LQKENI. Here the CDR3 DNA reads TGTGCCAGCTCACCACCAGTAGGGGGTCAAGAGACCCAGTACTTC. Encoded protein: CASSPPVGGQETQYF.